A selection of T cell receptor beta chains follows, all from one sample in a study of blood T cell repertoires in COVID-19. Sequencing used immunoSEQ multiplex PCR; TCRdb keeps in-frame clones, though not all of them. The profile shows 100,000 or so clones, about 91% of them singletons. The sequencing input was peripheral blood. The receptors come from a man aged 45 to 65 with acute or convalescent COVID-19. CDR3s include the opening cysteine and the closing phenylalanine or tryptophan. Each record gives: V gene, J gene, D gene, clone size, CDR3 DNA, CDR3 protein. A D gene is named only where the DNA matches it firmly. Some rows mark clone size as missing; the rest say once, few, many or name a class of expanded clone.

TRBV7-8,TRBJ2-7,TRBD2,-,TGTGCCAGCAGCTTACCACTAGCGGGGGGATCCTACGAGCAGTACTTC,CASSLPLAGGSYEQYF
TRBV6-5,TRBJ1-2,-,-,TGTGCCAGCAGCAGAAATTACAGGGAGGGCTATGGCTACACCTTC,CASSRNYREGYGYTF
TRBV7-9,TRBJ1-3,TRBD1,once,TGTGCCAGCAGCGCGCGACAGGGGACTGTCTCTGGAAACACCATATATTTT,CASSARQGTVSGNTIYF
TRBV5-1,TRBJ2-7,-,once,TGCGCCAGCAGCTTGGCCTCTGTTGGGGGGGCGGCCGAGCAGTACTTC,CASSLASVGGAAEQYF
TRBV6-5,TRBJ2-1,-,-,TGTGCCAGCAAGCCCGCACTTTACAATGAGCAGTTCTTC,CASKPALYNEQFF
TRBV9,TRBJ1-2,-,-,TGTGCCAGCAGCGGAGGGACTCCCGCGAGCTATGGCTACACCTTC,CASSGGTPASYGYTF
TRBV5-1,TRBJ2-1,-,-,TGCGCCAGCAGCTTGGCCCTTGGGCTAGCAGACGAGCAGTTCTTC,CASSLALGLADEQFF
TRBV6-5,TRBJ1-1,-,-,TGTGCCAGCAGTCTCCTCGACAGCATGAACACTGAAGCTTTCTTT,CASSLLDSMNTEAFF
TRBV5-1,TRBJ2-3,TRBD2,once,TGCGCCAGCAGCTTGGGGACTAGCGGGGGCACAGATACGCAGTATTTT,CASSLGTSGGTDTQYF
TRBV6-5,TRBJ2-1,TRBD2,-,TGTGCCAGCAGTACGCGGGGGGGTCTATACAATGAGCAGTTCTTC,CASSTRGGLYNEQFF
TRBV24-1,TRBJ2-3,-,-,TGTGCCACCAGTGATTCTATAAAGTGGGACATCCACGGCACAGATACGCAGTATTTT,CATSDSIKWDIHGTDTQYF
TRBV28,TRBJ2-3,-,-,TGTGCCAGCAGTTTAAGGCTAGCGCACCTGCATTTT,CASSLRLAHLHF
TRBV27,TRBJ2-7,TRBD1,-,TGTGCCAGCAGTCCGATGGGGACAGGGGGATACGAGCAGTACTTC,CASSPMGTGGYEQYF
TRBV7-9,TRBJ2-7,TRBD1,-,TGTGCCAGCAGCTTCACAGGGGGAGGATACGAGCAGTACTTC,CASSFTGGGYEQYF
TRBV6-5,TRBJ1-1,-,-,TGTGCCAGCAGTTATTTCACGGGGGGTAGGGCTGAAGCTTTCTTT,CASSYFTGGRAEAFF
TRBV18,TRBJ2-7,-,-,TGTGCCAGCTCCCCTCAACAGGGAGAGCAGTACTTC,CASSPQQGEQYF
TRBV9,TRBJ1-2,-,once,TGTGCCAGCAGCGTTCTTACAGTCCCCGAAGGCAATGGCTACACCTTC,CASSVLTVPEGNGYTF
TRBV2,TRBJ1-4,-,many,TGTGCCAGCAGTTTAGCCTCTAATGAAAAACTGTTTTTT,CASSLASNEKLFF
TRBV6-5,TRBJ2-2,TRBD1,-,TGTGCCAGCAGGGGGACAGCCTTGTACACCGGGGAGCTGTTTTTT,CASRGTALYTGELFF
TRBV28,TRBJ1-5,TRBD1,-,TGTGCCAGCAGAGACTCGGACAGGGTGGTCCTGGACAATCAGCCCCAGCATTTT,CASRDSDRVVLDNQPQHF
TRBV24-1,TRBJ2-3,-,-,TGTGCCACCAGTGGCTCGATTGACTTGGATACGCAGTATTTT,CATSGSIDLDTQYF
TRBV6-5,TRBJ2-2,-,-,TGTGCCAGCAGTTACTCGGGGAGGTCCACCGGGGAGCTGTTTTTT,CASSYSGRSTGELFF
TRBV19,TRBJ1-5,-,-,TGTGCCAGTAGTACCCAGGCGCGGCGGGATCAGCCCCAGCATTTT,CASSTQARRDQPQHF
TRBV28,TRBJ1-6,-,-,TGTGCCAGCAGTTTAGATCCCGTTTTCGGTTCACCCCTCCACTTT,CASSLDPVFGSPLHF
TRBV5-1,TRBJ2-1,TRBD2,-,TGCGCCAGCAGCAAAACCACTAGCGGGGGAGGAAATGAGCAGTTCTTC,CASSKTTSGGGNEQFF
TRBV28,TRBJ1-1,-,-,TGTGCCAGCACCAGCGAGGTGAACACTGAAGCTTTCTTT,CASTSEVNTEAFF
TRBV12-5,TRBJ2-1,-,-,TGTGCTAGTGGTTTGACCCAAGGGGGGGCGAATGAGCAGTTCTTC,CASGLTQGGANEQFF
TRBV11-3,TRBJ2-7,TRBD1,-,TGTGCCAGCAGCCAACGGACAGGGGAGGTTAATTCCTACGAGCAGTACTTC,CASSQRTGEVNSYEQYF
TRBV2,TRBJ2-7,-,-,TGTGCCAGTCGGGTAGCCGGGAGCGAGCAGTACTTC,CASRVAGSEQYF
TRBV20-1,TRBJ2-5,TRBD2,-,TGCAGTGCTAGTAGCCCTAGCGGGGACGAGACCCAGTACTTC,CSASSPSGDETQYF
TRBV6-6,TRBJ1-6,TRBD1,-,TGTGCCAGCAGACAACCGAGGGACAGCAATTCACCCCTCCACTTT,CASRQPRDSNSPLHF
TRBV19,TRBJ1-6,-,-,TGTGCCAGTAGTATACAGGGGTCTAATTCACCCCTCCACTTT,CASSIQGSNSPLHF
TRBV5-8,TRBJ1-4,TRBD1,-,TGTGCCAGCAGCTGGGGGACAGGGGGGTTTGCTGAAAAACTGTTTTTT,CASSWGTGGFAEKLFF
TRBV19,TRBJ1-5,-,-,TGTGCCAGTAAGTTCAGTAATAGCAATCAGCCCCAGCATTTT,CASKFSNSNQPQHF
TRBV5-4,TRBJ2-1,TRBD1,-,TGTGCCAGCAGCTTATCAGGGGGCTTAGCGTACAATGAGCAGTTCTTC,CASSLSGGLAYNEQFF
TRBV5-1,TRBJ2-1,TRBD2,-,TGCGCCAGCAGGCCAACCCTAGCGGGGGGCGGGAATGAGCAGTTCTTC,CASRPTLAGGGNEQFF
TRBV12-2,TRBJ2-1,-,-,TGTGCAAGTCGCTTGCTAGCGGGCTCCTACAATGAGCAGTTCTTC,CASRLLAGSYNEQFF
TRBV6-5,TRBJ1-5,-,-,TGTGCCAGCAGTACAGGGCGGAATCAGCCCCAGCATTTT,CASSTGRNQPQHF
TRBV19,TRBJ2-6,-,-,TGTGCCAGTAGTCAGGGAGGTACTGGGGCCAACGTCCTGACTTTC,CASSQGGTGANVLTF
TRBV7-9,TRBJ1-5,-,-,TGTGCCAGCAGCTTTGGGGGGAGTCGCAATCAGCCCCAGCATTTT,CASSFGGSRNQPQHF
TRBV4-1,TRBJ2-5,TRBD2,-,TGCGCCAGCAGCCAATTGGGACTAGCGGTGCAAGAGACCCAGTACTTC,CASSQLGLAVQETQYF
TRBV9,TRBJ2-2,TRBD2,-,TGTGCCAGCAGCGTAGGTGCGGGGGGGAACACCGGGGAGCTGTTTTTT,CASSVGAGGNTGELFF
TRBV4-1,TRBJ2-3,TRBD2,-,TGCGCCAGCAGCCAAACTAGCGGGGACAGCACAGATACGCAGTATTTT,CASSQTSGDSTDTQYF
TRBV5-5,TRBJ1-1,TRBD1,-,TGTGCCAGCAGCACGATAGACAGGGGTGTTTTGACCACTGAAGCTTTCTTT,CASSTIDRGVLTTEAFF
TRBV7-9,TRBJ2-3,TRBD2,few,TGTGCCAGCAGCTCGACTAGCGGGGGGACAGATACGCAGTATTTT,CASSSTSGGTDTQYF
TRBV6-4,TRBJ2-5,TRBD2,-,TGTGCCAGCAGTCTTGAGGCCGGACTAGGCGAGACCCAGTACTTC,CASSLEAGLGETQYF
TRBV18,TRBJ2-2,-,-,TGTGCCAGCTCACCTACAACCGGGGAGCTGTTTTTT,CASSPTTGELFF
TRBV19,TRBJ1-1,-,-,TGTGCCAGTAGTCTGGCCGATGCGGGAGGGACTGAAGCTTTCTTT,CASSLADAGGTEAFF
TRBV9,TRBJ1-1,-,-,TGTGCCAGCAGCTCAGTGAGGGGGTCGAACACTGAAGCTTTCTTT,CASSSVRGSNTEAFF
TRBV7-9,TRBJ2-4,-,-,TGTGCCAGCAGCTTACTAGGGGCCCCCAAGGAAGCCAAAAACATTCAGTACTTC,CASSLLGAPKEAKNIQYF